Shown below are 9 T cell receptor beta chains from a single sample sequenced in a study of blood T cells in healthy people across ages. A sample-barcoded 5' primer and a J-beta primer mix were used in a second PCR of roughly 6 to 11 cycles. TCRdb re-called the 5' RACE reads through MiXCR, storing one row per CDR3 protein. The profile shows roughly 1.5 million distinct CDR3 sequences, 40% to 45% of them singletons. Sequencing was done on a sample of blood. These receptors all stem from a woman between 18 and 29 years old in good health.

The rearrangement joins TRBV20-1 to TRBJ2-7; 10 bases map to TRBD1. TRBJ2-5 explains the end of the DNA better; the J call may be wrong. The germline V gene encodes CDR1 DFQATT and CDR2 SNEGSKA (reference sequence). CDR3 length equals 14 residues. The DNA for the CDR3 is TGCAGTGCCCCCGACAGGGGGCTTCTGGAGACCCAGTACTTC. Encoded protein: CSAPDRGLLETQYF.

Many counts were recorded for this clonotype. V gene TRBV9 combines with J gene TRBJ2-1, with TRBD1 matching over 7 bases. The CDR3 extends over 13 amino acids. V trimming: 6 bases; J trimming: 4 bases; junction bases outside the gene matches: 4. Germline loops: CDR1 SGDLS, CDR2 YYNGEE. The CDR3 sequence: CASTRDSYNEQFF. The CDR3 DNA sequence: TGTGCCAGCACTAGGGACAGTTACAATGAGCAGTTCTTC.

The chain combines TRBV20-1 with TRBJ1-3; D gene ambiguous. Trimming stripped 0 bases from V and 16 bases from J, with 13 bases between. CDR1 DFQATT and CDR2 SNEGSKA come from the germline V gene (reference sequence). The CDR3 length is 11 residues. The CDR3 bases are TGCAGTGCTAGAGAGGGCCACACCACCTATTTT. Protein sequence: CSAREGHTTYF.

The rearrangement uses TRBV13 and TRBJ2-2, with 7 bases lining up with TRBD1. The CDR3 contains 17 residues. Germline assignment: CDR1 PRHDT and CDR2 FYEKMQ (reference sequence). Trimming at V came to 8 bases and at J to 1 base, leaving 13 bases not matched to a gene. CDR3 protein: CASLHSLRGRNTGELFF. CDR3 DNA sequence: TGTGCCAGCCTCCACTCGCTAAGGGGGCGGAACACCGGGGAGCTGTTTTTT. Full variable domain (remainder filled in from reference TRBV13 and TRBJ2-2): AAGVIQSPRHLIKEKRETATLKCYPIPRHDTVYWYQQGPGQDPQFLISFYEKMQSDKGSIPDRFSAQQFSDYHSELNMSSLELGDSALYFCASLHSLRGRNTGELFFGEGSRLTVL.

This clonotype was seen a few times. The chain links TRBV27 to TRBJ1-6; D is ambiguous. The CDR3 is 14 residues long. Trimming took 7 bases from V and 2 from J, leaving 9 bases between them. Germline CDR1 reads MNHEY; CDR2 reads SMNVEV (reference sequence). In DNA, the CDR3 is TGTGCCAGCACTCGTAGACCCTATAATTCACCCCTCCACTTT. It translates to CASTRRPYNSPLHF.

Concerning this clonotype itself: A much larger clonotype is one base distant, so this may be a read error. The rearrangement joins TRBV7-3 to TRBJ1-1; D unresolved. Germline CDR1 reads SGHTA; CDR2 reads FQGTGA. The CDR3 consists of 18 residues. CDR3 sequence (DNA): TGTGCCAGCGGCTTAAGTGCGGCAGCCCCCCCTATGAACACTGAAGCTTTCTTT. This codes for CASGLSAAAPPMNTEAFF.

This chain links TRBV28 with TRBJ2-5; possibly TRBD1 or TRBD2 for D (5 bases each). This CDR3 region has 14 residues. Trimming shortened V by 9 bases and J by 3 bases, and 17 bases separated the two germline ends. Germline V gives CDR1 MDHEN, CDR2 SYDVKM. The CDR3 here is CASYRREGKETQYF. In DNA, the CDR3 is TGTGCCAGTTATAGGAGAGAGGGGAAAGAGACCCAGTACTTC.

This clonotype turned up a few times. The junction differs from germline at one of its ends, possibly a read error. The CDR3 region is CASSLTGAVVETQYF. For the CDR3, the DNA is TGTGCTAGCAGCTTAACAGGGGCCGTAGTAGAGACCCAGTACTTC. The chain uses TRBV7-7 and TRBJ2-5; 7 nucleotides agree with TRBD1. Germline V gene data show CDR1 as SSHAT and CDR2 as FNYEAQ (reference sequence). CDR3 size: 15 residues.

The CDR3 loop is CSARDQGRVEQYF. CDR3 coding DNA: TGCAGTGCTAGAGATCAGGGCAGGGTCGAGCAGTACTTC. The chain is built from TRBV20-1 and TRBJ2-5; D might be TRBD1 (5 bases). With the DNA end fitting TRBJ2-7 better, the J assignment may be wrong. The CDR3 sequence is 13 residues long. The germline CDR1 and CDR2 sequences are DFQATT and SNEGSKA (reference sequence).